This T cell receptor beta chain was sequenced for a study of OX40 agonist ivuxolimab in advanced cancers. General study findings and limits: CD8+ T cells (on average) carried more expanded clones than CD4+ T cells. Clonal expansion from baseline to week 6 occurred in both CD4+ and CD8+ T cells.

Germline CDR1 reads SGHDT; CDR2 reads YYEEEE. Trimming took off 0 bases at V and 1 base at J, with 11 bases between the two ends. The CDR3 is 16 residues long. Assay: immunoSEQ multiplex PCR; the TCRdb copy retains only in-frame clones and omits some. The data show 75,000 to 95,000 clones, with about 85% seen just once and approximately 3.1% held by the top ten. As for this clone: Its antigen is undetermined.

The specimen comprised CD4+ or CD8+ T cells sorted from blood, sampled in a trial of the OX40 agonist ivuxolimab. V is TRBV5-6 and J is TRBJ1-5, with D uncertain. The receptor comes from an adult with an advanced solid tumor such as melanoma, head and neck, liver or kidney cancer. CDR3 region: CASSLARGKSNQPQHF. The CDR3 DNA reads TGTGCCAGCAGCTTGGCGCGTGGGAAGAGCAATCAGCCCCAGCATTTT.